The next 7 T cell receptor beta chains were all read from a single sample in a study of T cell clonality in common variable immunodeficiency. Sequencing was performed with immunoSEQ multiplex PCR; in TCRdb, only in-frame clones are kept and a portion is missing. This repertoire holds under 65,000 clones, and none appear only once. Sequencing was done on a sample of peripheral blood mononuclear cells. The receptor set was obtained from a person between 18 and 70 years old in good health.

This clone came up many times. The sequence runs out 3 residues before the end of the CDR3; the remainder is reconstructed from the germline J gene. This sequence joins TRBV28 and TRBJ2-4; maybe TRBD2 (5 bases). V was pared by 4 bases and J by 9 bases, with 7 bases between. The CDR3 runs 11 residues. Germline V gene data show CDR1 as MDHEN and CDR2 as SYDVKM. The CDR3 here is CASSSAGIQYF. The part of the CDR3 DNA that was read is TGTGCCAGCAGTTCGGCGGGCATT.

The DNA read from the CDR3 is TGTGCCAGCTACAGGGGGCAAGCTAACACTGAA. It yields the protein CASYRGQANTE. The whole CDR3 region reads CASYRGQANTEAFF. The chain links TRBV2 to TRBJ1-1; 9 positions match TRBD1. The read comes to an end 3 residues before the CDR3 does, leaving the germline J gene to fill in the end. V lost 8 bases to trimming and J lost 2 bases; unmatched junction nucleotides: 6. The CDR3 is made up of 14 amino acids. The V gene's germline CDR1 is SNHLY and CDR2 FYNNEI. The whole variable domain, filled in from reference TRBV2 and TRBJ1-1, reads EPEVTQTPSHQVTQMGQEVILRCVPISNHLYFYWYRQILGQKVEFLVSFYNNEISEKSEIFDDQFSVERPDGSNFTLKIRSTKLEDSAMYFCASYRGQANTEAFFGQGTRLTVV.

This clone was seen at least ten times. The CDR3 end lies 3 residues beyond the end of the read and is filled in from the germline J gene. J is TRBJ2-3 and V is TRBV20-1; D is unresolved. This CDR3 region has 13 residues. Germline-derived CDR1 and CDR2 are DFQATT and SNEGSKA (reference sequence). The V and J ends lost 2 bases and 4 bases respectively, with 10 bases between them. CDR3 loop: CSARTTRSDTQYF. The sequenced CDR3 bases are TGCAGTGCTAGAACGACCAGGTCAGATACG.

This clone was counted ten times or more. The sequence runs out 3 residues before the end of the CDR3; the remainder is reconstructed from the germline J gene. This chain connects TRBV11-2 to TRBJ1-6, with D uncertain. Trimming removed 2 bases at V and 6 bases at J, with 11 bases between. This CDR3 is built from 15 residues. The germline gives CDR1 SGHAT, CDR2 FQNNGV. CDR3 DNA, as far as it was read: TGTGCCAGCAGCTTACAGGCTATTGTTAATTCACCC. It codes for CASSLQAIVNSP. The complete CDR3 protein is CASSLQAIVNSPLHF.

This clone occurred many times. CDR3 DNA, as far as it was read: TGTGCCAGTAGTAAAGAGGGGCCCCGCAGGGGTAACACTGAA. It encodes CASSKEGPRRGNTE. The entire CDR3 protein is CASSKEGPRRGNTEAFF. The chain is built from TRBV19 and TRBJ1-1; possible D gene TRBD1, 6 bases. The sequence runs out 3 residues before the end of the CDR3; the remainder is reconstructed from the germline J gene. Looked up from germline, CDR1 is LNHDA and CDR2 is SQIVND (reference sequence). The CDR3 covers 17 residues. V lost 4 bases to trimming and J lost 2 bases, with 20 bases between them.

At least ten counts were recorded for this clone. The read gets to within 3 residues of the CDR3 end, and the germline J gene fills in the rest. V and J are TRBV14 and TRBJ2-3; no clear D. V lost 2 bases and J lost 3, with 9 bases in between. The CDR3 is 14 amino acids. From germline, CDR1 is SGHDN and CDR2 FVKESK. The CDR3 protein is CASSQWQNTDTQYF. Partial CDR3 DNA: TGTGCCAGCAGCCAATGGCAGAATACAGATACG. The full variable domain, rest sourced from reference TRBV14 and TRBJ2-3, is EAGVTQFPSHSVIEKGQTVTLRCDPISGHDNLYWYRRVMGKEIKFLLHFVKESKQDESGMPNNRFLAERTGGTYSTLKVQPAELEDSGVYFCASSQWQNTDTQYFGPGTRLTVL.

This clone was counted many times. The CDR3 end is not reached by the read, which stops 3 residues before it; the germline J gene fills it in. The chain is built from TRBV29-1 and TRBJ2-1, with 9 bases aligning to TRBD1. The germline CDR1 and CDR2 sequences are SQVTM and ANQGSEA. With V trimmed by 3 bases and J by 0 bases, 12 bases remained unmatched. CDR3 length: 18 residues. The chain's CDR3 is CSVDSAGTGSSSYNEQFF. CDR3 DNA (partial): TGCAGCGTTGATTCAGCTGGGACAGGGAGTAGCTCCTACAATGAG.